This section outlines one T cell receptor beta chain sequence together with its context. Its antigen remains unidentified. Sequence at one end of the junction differs from germline and may be a read error. CDR1 and CDR2, looked up from the germline V gene, are SNHLY and FYNNEI. Taken from cysteine to phenylalanine, the CDR3 has 14 residues. The retained sequence is limited to the CDR3, 42 bases, with the frame set at the first base. The record originates from a study of shared clonotypes between healthy human individuals (TCRdb year 2020). Describing the broader study: The cohort included three men and a couple of women between 18 and 49 years of age. Each donor's leukapheresis produced roughly between roughly 0.94 and 9.5 billion PBMCs. Libraries were prepared and TCR repertoires were sequenced by different laboratories using diverse techniques, in order to increase sequencing depth and limit assay-specific biases. The study deeply sequenced blood TCR repertoires of about 5 healthy adults to estimate repertoire size and the extent of clonotype sharing between individuals. Per donor, three plates each were used for CD4 naive and CD4 memory, two for CD8 naive, and one for CD8 memory.

TCR CDR3 regions were amplified from genomic DNA by multiplex PCR using the deep immunoSEQ assay. Genomic DNA extracted from each cell subset was distributed evenly over all wells of several immunoSEQ 96-well plates, and each plate served as one replicate. Each replicate PCR for sorted subsets received about 220 ng genomic DNA, equal to some 32,000 T cell genomes. Purified libraries were quantified with a Qubit 3.0 fluorometer, sized on a Bioanalyzer 2100, and re-quantified with the KAPA Library Quantification kit. Each immunoSEQ 96-well plate was sequenced on its own single-read 150-cycle Illumina NextSeq 550 flow cell. The paper's data handling went like this. Because only junctional sequences without quality scores were contained in the immunoSEQ output, filtering matching that applied to full-length reads could not be performed. Sequences were annotated with PyIR, a Python wrapper for IgBLAST v1.9, and V/J genes and CDR3 were assigned using IMGT germline references. Any read was removed if the V/J assignment was weak (E-value above 1e-6), the CDR3 was missing, or the read contained stop codons, out-of-frame junctions, or ambiguous translated residues. A V3J clonotype was defined by an identical inferred V gene, J gene, and CDR3 amino acid sequence. Percentage overlap between repertoires was computed as shared unique clonotypes divided by the size of the smaller repertoire. RTK rarefaction, the Chao1 estimator, and Recon v2.1 estimates of unobserved clonotypes were used to assess repertoire richness. For all TCRbeta clonotypes obtained by the gDNA method from a few donors, generation probabilities were computed with OLGA. TCRdb mirrors the immuneACCESS table, restricted to in-frame sequences. Some clones are absent from its copies; in checked studies, under half trace to an unresolved V gene, and the reason for the others is unknown. That table gives V, J and clone size, and the DNA gave D and trimming. The sample table lists a few million clones, 85% to 95% of them with a count of one. Clones ranked in the top ten supply about 0.37% of the sample.

Overall study results and their limits: Pairwise subsampling led to the expectation that sequencing depth would affect the degree of clonotype sharing among donors. Roughly 5.2% of naive CD4, 3% to 3.5% of naive CD8, about 2.4% of memory CD4, and 0.35% to 0.4% of memory CD8 clonotypes were shared across several donors. Clonotypes shared by all four sorted-subset donors showed higher generation probabilities than non-shared clonotypes. Rarefaction of sorted-subset datasets indicated incomplete sequencing despite the large sequencing depth. Only blood was sampled, and tissue TCR repertoires likely differ from those in blood. Estimated clonotype richness was generally larger for naive than for memory subsets. Because the study included a small number of donors, the genetic and exposure-history diversity represented was limited.

The donors were healthy, HIV-negative adults with no recently reported acute infections or vaccinations. Every donor was a Caucasian adult living in Nashville, Tennessee, USA. CD4+ T cells were enriched by magnetic negative selection; naive cells were then positively selected on CD45RA, and the negative fraction formed the memory subset. Blood was obtained by leukapheresis, after which PBMCs were separated by Ficoll-Histopaque density gradient centrifugation and cryopreserved in liquid nitrogen vapor phase. Purity and quantity of every magnetically sorted T cell population were checked by analytical flow cytometry. Each sorted fraction had its genomic DNA isolated and then quantified by UV absorbance on a Nanodrop 2000c.

The sample comprised naive CD4+ T cells from PBMCs. The cell subset or site label, as the study defines it: CD45RA+ positively selected. The chain uses TRBV2 and TRBJ2-1, and TRBD2 matches 9 of the central bases. This receptor was identified in a man aged 18 to 30 in good health. Some clones in this sample may be carry-over from other donors' samples. The DNA sequence is given as TGTGCCAGCATCCCTGAGAATTCCGGGACTAGCATAATCTTC. Its protein product is CASIPENSGTSIIF.